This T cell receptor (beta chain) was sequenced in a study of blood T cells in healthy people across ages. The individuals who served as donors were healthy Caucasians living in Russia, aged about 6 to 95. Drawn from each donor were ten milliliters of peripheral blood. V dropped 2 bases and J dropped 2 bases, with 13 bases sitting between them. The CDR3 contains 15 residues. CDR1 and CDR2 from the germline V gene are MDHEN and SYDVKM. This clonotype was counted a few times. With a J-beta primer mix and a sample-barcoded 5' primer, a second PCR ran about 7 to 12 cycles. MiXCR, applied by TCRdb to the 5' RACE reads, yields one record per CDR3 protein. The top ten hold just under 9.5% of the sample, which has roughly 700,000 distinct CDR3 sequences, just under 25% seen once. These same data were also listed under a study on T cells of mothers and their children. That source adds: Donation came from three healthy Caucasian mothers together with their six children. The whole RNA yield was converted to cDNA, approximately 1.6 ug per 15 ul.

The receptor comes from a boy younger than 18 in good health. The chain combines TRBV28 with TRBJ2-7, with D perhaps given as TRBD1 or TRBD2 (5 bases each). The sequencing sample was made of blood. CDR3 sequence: CASSLGTEYAYEQYF. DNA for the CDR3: TGTGCCAGCAGTTTAGGGACCGAGTACGCCTACGAGCAGTACTTC.